This T cell receptor (beta chain) was identified in a study of blood T cells in healthy people across ages. The ends lost 4 bases at V and 14 bases at J; junction bases unmatched: 9. The CDR3 loop spans 13 amino acids. Germline V lookup: CDR1 SGHTA, CDR2 FQGTGA. Each donor was a healthy Caucasian individual from Russia, aged roughly 6 to 95. Isolation per sample recovered at least 7 million PBMCs. This clonotype was observed a few times. For the second PCR, which ran for roughly 7 to 11 cycles, a sample-barcoded 5' primer and a J-beta primer mix were used. Tags on each cDNA molecule came from a template-switch adaptor with 12 random nucleotides. Using its own MiXCR run on the 5' RACE reads, TCRdb lists one record per CDR3 protein. The data hold some 890,000 distinct CDR3 sequences, with around 29% observed a single time. The same data also went into a second study, on T cells of mothers and their children.

The sample taken for sequencing was blood. This clonotype originated in a woman aged 40 to 55 in good health. This chain joins TRBV7-3 and TRBJ2-1; 9 bases fit TRBD1. The CDR3 protein is CASSSARDREKFF. DNA of the CDR3: TGTGCCAGCAGCTCCGCCCGGGACAGGGAAAAGTTCTTC.